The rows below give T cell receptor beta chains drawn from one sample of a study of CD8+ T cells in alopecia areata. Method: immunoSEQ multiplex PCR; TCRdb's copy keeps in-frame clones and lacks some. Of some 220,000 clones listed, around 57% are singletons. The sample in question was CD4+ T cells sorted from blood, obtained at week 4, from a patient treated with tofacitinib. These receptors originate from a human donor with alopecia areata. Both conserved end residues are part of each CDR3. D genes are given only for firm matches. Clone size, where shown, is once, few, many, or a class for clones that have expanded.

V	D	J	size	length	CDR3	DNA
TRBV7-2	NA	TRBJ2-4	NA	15	CASSHPGEAKNIQYF	TGTGCCAGCAGCCATCCCGGGGAGGCCAAAAACATTCAGTACTTC
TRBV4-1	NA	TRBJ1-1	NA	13	CASSRGEGTEAFF	TGCGCCAGCAGTCGAGGGGAAGGCACTGAAGCTTTCTTT
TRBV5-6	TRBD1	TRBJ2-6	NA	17	CASSFRQGAAGANVLTF	TGTGCCAGCAGCTTCCGACAGGGGGCGGCTGGGGCCAACGTCCTGACTTTC
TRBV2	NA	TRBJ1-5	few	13	CASSERGNQPQHF	TGTGCCAGCAGTGAACGGGGTAATCAGCCCCAGCATTTT
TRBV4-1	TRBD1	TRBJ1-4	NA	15	CASSQGDRGNEKLFF	TGCGCCAGCAGCCAAGGAGACAGGGGTAATGAAAAACTGTTTTTT
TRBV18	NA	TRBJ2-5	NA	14	CASSPLANQETQYF	TGTGCCAGCTCACCACTGGCCAACCAAGAGACCCAGTACTTC
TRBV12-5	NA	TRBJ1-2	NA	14	CASGSTVENYGYTF	TGTGCTAGTGGTTCGACAGTTGAAAACTATGGCTACACCTTC
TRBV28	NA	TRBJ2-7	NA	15	CASSAPTSIRSEQYF	TGTGCCAGCAGTGCCCCAACTAGCATCCGATCCGAGCAGTACTTC
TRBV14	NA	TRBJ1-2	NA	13	CASSQELGYGYTF	TGTGCCAGCAGCCAAGAACTCGGCTATGGCTACACCTTC
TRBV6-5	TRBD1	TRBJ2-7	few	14	CASSYRDRSYEQYF	TGTGCCAGCAGTTACCGGGACAGATCCTACGAGCAGTACTTC
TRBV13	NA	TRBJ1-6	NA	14	CASNEGGKGSPLHF	TGTGCCAGCAACGAGGGAGGGAAAGGTTCACCCCTCCACTTT
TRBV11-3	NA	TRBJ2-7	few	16	CASSLRGRDPIYEQYF	TGTGCCAGCAGCTTAAGGGGCAGAGACCCTATCTACGAGCAGTACTTC
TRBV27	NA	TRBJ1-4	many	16	CASRPQGPVLNEKLFF	TGTGCCAGCAGACCACAGGGACCAGTACTTAATGAAAAACTGTTTTTT
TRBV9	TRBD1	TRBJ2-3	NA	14	CASSVQGASDTQYF	TGTGCCAGCAGCGTCCAGGGGGCATCAGATACGCAGTATTTT
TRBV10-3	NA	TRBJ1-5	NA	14	CAISDTGFNQPQHF	TGTGCCATCAGTGACACAGGTTTCAATCAGCCCCAGCATTTT
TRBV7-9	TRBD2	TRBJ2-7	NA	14	CASSFGLASYEQYF	TGTGCCAGCAGCTTCGGACTAGCGTCCTACGAGCAGTACTTC
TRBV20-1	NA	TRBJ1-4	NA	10	CSAKEDPPAF	TGCAGTGCTAAAGAGGATCCGCCTGCTTTT
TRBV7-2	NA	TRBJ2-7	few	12	CASSSTSYEQYF	TGTGCCAGCAGCTCCACCTCCTACGAGCAGTACTTC
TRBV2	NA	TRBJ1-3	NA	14	CASSLTASGNTIYF	TGTGCCAGCAGCTTGACAGCCTCTGGAAACACCATATATTTT
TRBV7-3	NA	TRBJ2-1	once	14	CASTPGAANNEQFF	TGTGCCAGCACCCCCGGGGCAGCAAACAATGAGCAGTTCTTC
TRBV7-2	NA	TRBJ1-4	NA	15	CASSLGDGQNEKLFF	TGTGCCAGCAGCTTAGGAGACGGACAGAATGAAAAACTGTTTTTT
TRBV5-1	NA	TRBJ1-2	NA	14	CASSLGTAQDGYTF	TGCGCCAGCAGCTTGGGGACAGCGCAGGATGGCTACACCTTC
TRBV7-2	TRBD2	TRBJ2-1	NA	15	CASSLGGGSHNEQFF	TGTGCCAGCAGCTTAGGCGGGGGGAGCCACAATGAGCAGTTCTTC
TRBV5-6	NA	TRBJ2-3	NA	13	CASSSGAVDTQYF	TGTGCCAGCAGCTCAGGTGCAGTCGATACGCAGTATTTT
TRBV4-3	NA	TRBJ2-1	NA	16	CASSQGEGLIYNEQFF	TGCGCCAGCAGCCAAGGAGAGGGCCTAATTTACAATGAGCAGTTCTTC
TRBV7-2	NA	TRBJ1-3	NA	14	CASSFASSGNTIYF	TGTGCCAGCAGTTTTGCTTCCTCTGGAAACACCATATATTTT
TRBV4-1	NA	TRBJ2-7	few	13	CASSQDLKDEQYF	TGCGCCAGCAGCCAAGATTTGAAAGATGAGCAGTACTTC
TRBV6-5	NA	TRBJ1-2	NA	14	CASSERTANYGYTF	TGTGCCAGCTCGGAGAGGACAGCTAACTATGGCTACACCTTC
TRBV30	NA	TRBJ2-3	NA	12	CAWTTGTDTQYF	TGTGCCTGGACAACCGGCACAGATACGCAGTATTTT
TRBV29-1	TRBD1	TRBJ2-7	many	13	CSVAGTGMGEQYF	TGCAGCGTTGCGGGGACAGGGATGGGAGAGCAGTACTTC